Listed below are T cell receptor beta chains from one sample, sequenced in a study of blood T cell repertoires in COVID-19. Sequencing used immunoSEQ multiplex PCR; TCRdb keeps in-frame clones, though not all of them. This table has under 550,000 clones, about 87% appearing once. The specimen was peripheral blood. The receptors here all came from a man between 18 and 29 years old with COVID-19, enrolled during active disease. Both conserved end residues are part of each CDR3. D genes are given only for firm matches. The size entry is marked missing in some rows and otherwise reads once, few, many or a size class.

size: .
J: TRBJ2-3
V: TRBV12-5
D: .
DNA: TGTGCTAGTGGTTTGTGGGGGGGCACAGATACGCAGTATTTT
CDR3: CASGLWGGTDTQYF

size: .
J: TRBJ1-6
V: TRBV11-2
D: .
DNA: TGTGCCAGCAGCTTACCACTCGGCCGCGGGCACGCAAATTCACCCCTCCACTTT
CDR3: CASSLPLGRGHANSPLHF

size: .
J: TRBJ2-7
V: TRBV2
D: .
DNA: TGTGCCAGCAGTGAACAGGAAACATCCTACGAGCAGTACTTC
CDR3: CASSEQETSYEQYF

size: .
J: TRBJ2-7
V: TRBV9
D: TRBD2
DNA: TGTGCCAGCAGTCTAGCGGGAGGGCCCTACGAGCAGTACTTC
CDR3: CASSLAGGPYEQYF

size: .
J: TRBJ1-6
V: TRBV5-6
D: .
DNA: TGTGCCAGCAGCTTCGAGTGGGGATCTGAGGGATCACCCCTCCACTTT
CDR3: CASSFEWGSEGSPLHF

size: .
J: TRBJ2-1
V: TRBV7-9
D: TRBD2
DNA: TGTGCCAGCAGCTTGGGACTAGCGGGTGACAATGAGCAGTTCTTC
CDR3: CASSLGLAGDNEQFF

size: .
J: TRBJ2-7
V: TRBV5-1
D: .
DNA: TGCGCCAGCAGCTTGGCAGGGGACCCCATCACCTACGAGCAGTACTTC
CDR3: CASSLAGDPITYEQYF

size: .
J: TRBJ1-1
V: TRBV6-1
D: .
DNA: TGTGCCAGCAGTGAAGTCGTGGGGAGGAACACTGAAGCTTTCTTT
CDR3: CASSEVVGRNTEAFF

size: few
J: TRBJ1-1
V: TRBV5-1
D: .
DNA: TGCGCCAGCAGCCCCGGCGGCGCGAACACTGAAGCTTTCTTT
CDR3: CASSPGGANTEAFF

size: .
J: TRBJ2-2
V: TRBV3-1/TRBV3-2
D: .
DNA: TGTGCCAGCAGCCAATTAGGGGACGGGGAGCTGTTTTTT
CDR3: CASSQLGDGELFF

size: .
J: TRBJ2-2
V: TRBV5-1
D: TRBD2
DNA: TGCGCCAGCAGAAGCGGGGGGCCGAACACCGGGGAGCTGTTTTTT
CDR3: CASRSGGPNTGELFF

size: .
J: TRBJ2-5
V: TRBV10-3
D: TRBD2
DNA: TGTGCCACCGCGACTAGCGGGGGGGAAGAGACCCAGTACTTC
CDR3: CATATSGGEETQYF

size: .
J: TRBJ2-1
V: TRBV12-3/TRBV12-4
D: TRBD1
DNA: TGTGCCAGCAGTTGGGGGACAGGGTTCGAACAGTTCTTC
CDR3: CASSWGTGFEQFF

size: .
J: TRBJ2-3
V: TRBV7-2
D: TRBD2
DNA: TGTGCCAGCAGCTTCGGGGGGAGCTTTAGCACAGATACGCAGTATTTT
CDR3: CASSFGGSFSTDTQYF

size: .
J: TRBJ2-1
V: TRBV10-3
D: TRBD2
DNA: TGTGCCATCAGGCGGGGGGGGGACGAGCAGTTCTTC
CDR3: CAIRRGGDEQFF

size: .
J: TRBJ2-1
V: TRBV27
D: TRBD1
DNA: TGTGCCAGCAGCTACAGGGGTTACAATGAGCAGTTCTTC
CDR3: CASSYRGYNEQFF

size: .
J: TRBJ2-7
V: TRBV2
D: TRBD1
DNA: TGTGCCAGCATCTGGGACAGGGAATACGAGCAGTACTTC
CDR3: CASIWDREYEQYF

size: .
J: TRBJ2-7
V: TRBV6-5
D: TRBD1
DNA: TGTGCCAGCAGGGCACAGGGGGCTCCCGACTACGAGCAGTACTTC
CDR3: CASRAQGAPDYEQYF

size: .
J: TRBJ2-2
V: TRBV7-9
D: TRBD2
DNA: TGTGCCAGCAGTCCCCCGGGGGGTTATACCGGGGAGCTGTTTTTT
CDR3: CASSPPGGYTGELFF

size: few
J: TRBJ2-5
V: TRBV19
D: TRBD2
DNA: TGTGCCAGTAGGCCTACTAGCGGGACGAAGACCCAGTACTTC
CDR3: CASRPTSGTKTQYF

size: .
J: TRBJ1-3
V: TRBV15
D: TRBD1
DNA: TGTGCCACCAGCAGGATGACAGGGAGCTCTGGAAACACCATATATTTT
CDR3: CATSRMTGSSGNTIYF

size: .
J: TRBJ1-2
V: TRBV11-2
D: .
DNA: TGTGCCAGCAGCTTAGATCAATACTCGGTCTCTAACTATGGCTACACCTTC
CDR3: CASSLDQYSVSNYGYTF

size: .
J: TRBJ2-7
V: TRBV7-9
D: .
DNA: TGTGCCAGCAGCTTACTGGCGGGGATTACCAGCTCCTACGAGCAGTACTTC
CDR3: CASSLLAGITSSYEQYF

size: .
J: TRBJ1-1
V: TRBV5-5
D: TRBD1
DNA: TGTGCCAGCAGGTGGGGACAGGGTGACACTGAAGCTTTCTTT
CDR3: CASRWGQGDTEAFF

size: .
J: TRBJ2-5
V: TRBV27
D: TRBD2
DNA: TGTGCCAGCAGCGCCGGGCGATGGGCCGGGGGGGAGACCCAGTACTTC
CDR3: CASSAGRWAGGETQYF